Given below is one TCR beta chain in context. Its matching antigen is unknown. Adults with ileal or ileocolonic Crohn's disease and an indication for resection were eligible. This specimen belongs to a study of T cell repertoires in ileal Crohn's disease. Study overall: About half received postoperative treatment, roughly ten with thiopurines and under 20 anti-TNF. Study-level findings and limits: Active smokers at surgery had more clonal expansions than non-smokers.

Trimming left V 0 bases short and J 5 bases short, with 16 bases between. This CDR3 comprises 15 residues. The germline V gene encodes CDR1 GTSNPN and CDR2 SVGIG (reference sequence). Profiling relied on immunoSEQ multiplex PCR, and the TCRdb table lists in-frame clones only, not all of them. The sample lists approximately 5,100 clones, approximately 85% occurring once. J is TRBJ1-1 and V is TRBV30; TRBD1 might be the D (6 bases). Sequences were obtained from ileal tissue. The sequence was collected from an adult with Crohn's disease. The CDR3 region is CAWSVQRQGSTEAFF. The CDR3 region has the DNA TGTGCCTGGAGTGTACAACGGCAGGGGAGTACTGAAGCTTTCTTT.